The next 7 T cell receptor beta chains were all read from a single sample in a study of identical twins. TCRdb processed the 5' RACE reads anew with MiXCR; each CDR3 protein has one entry. The sample has hundreds of thousands of distinct CDR3 sequences, 8.5% to 9.5% seen once. This sample was also put to use in a study of yellow fever vaccine responses in identical twins.

The sequenced sample was PBMCs. Source of these receptors: a woman aged 18-30 years in good health.

The chain joins TRBV12-3 or TRBV12-4 to TRBJ1-5; TRBD1 aligns across 7 bases. Trimming at V came to 3 bases and at J to 8 bases, leaving 7 bases not matched to a gene. The CDR3 length is 14 residues. CDR3 sequence: CASSFTGAAKPQHF. CDR3 bases: TGTGCCAGCAGTTTCACAGGGGCAGCAAAGCCCCAGCATTTT.

This clonotype occurred a few times. The chain has TRBV20-1 and TRBJ2-1; D might be TRBD2 (6 bases). Trimming stripped 3 bases from V and 5 bases from J, with 14 bases between. Germline V CDR1 and CDR2: DFQATT, SNEGSKA (reference sequence). The CDR3 is made up of 14 amino acids. The CDR3 DNA reads TGCAGTGCTAGGGGGCGGGGAAGCGACAATGAGCAGTTCTTC. This gives the protein CSARGRGSDNEQFF.

About this clonotype: Lacking the conserved final phenylalanine or tryptophan, this CDR3 likely reflects a read error. The CDR3 DNA is TGTGCCAGCAGCCAAGGAGGGGATGAAAAACTGTTTTCT. Its protein product is CASSQGGDEKLFS. The gene calls are TRBV3-1 and TRBJ1-4, with D possibly TRBD1 on 5 matching bases. Germline CDR1 and CDR2: LGHDT and YNNKEL (reference sequence). The CDR3 length is 13 residues. V was shortened by 1 base and J by 6 bases, with 6 bases between the two germline ends.

This chain joins TRBV5-1 and TRBJ2-5; D is possibly TRBD1 (5 bases). Trimming left V 1 base short and J 4 bases short, with 11 bases between. Germline CDR1 is SGHRS and CDR2 is YFSETQ. There are 14 residues in the CDR3. CDR3 DNA sequence: TGCGCCAGCAGCTTGCGGACACTGACAGAGACCCAGTACTTC. Amino acid sequence: CASSLRTLTETQYF.

For the CDR3, the DNA is TGCAGCGCACGAATGGGACTAGCGGGAGGGCCGATGAGTAATGAGCAGTTCTTC. This translates into CSARMGLAGGPMSNEQFF. The chain joins TRBV29-1 to TRBJ2-1; 16 bases fit TRBD2. Germline CDR1 and CDR2: SQVTM and ANQGSEA. With V trimmed by 7 bases and J by 7 bases, 16 bases remained unmatched. The CDR3 runs 18 residues.

A few counts support this clonotype. The chain couples TRBV7-9 to TRBJ1-1; the D gene is possibly TRBD1 (5 bases). Germline values: CDR1 SEHNR, CDR2 FQNEAQ (reference sequence). CDR3 length equals 13 residues. V dropped 3 bases and J dropped 6 bases, with 11 bases sitting between them. In DNA, the CDR3 is TGTGCCAGCAGCTTGGGGACCTTCGCTGAAGCTTTCTTT. Its protein product is CASSLGTFAEAFF.

The rearrangement links TRBV7-2 to TRBJ1-1; 7 positions match TRBD1. CDR3 size: 15 residues. Germline CDR1 and CDR2: SGHTA and FQGNSA. V was clipped by 4 bases and J by 1 base; unmatched bases: 6. The DNA for the CDR3 is TGTGCCAGCAGCTCAACCGACAGGGCGAACACTGAAGCTTTCTTT. This gives the protein CASSSTDRANTEAFF.